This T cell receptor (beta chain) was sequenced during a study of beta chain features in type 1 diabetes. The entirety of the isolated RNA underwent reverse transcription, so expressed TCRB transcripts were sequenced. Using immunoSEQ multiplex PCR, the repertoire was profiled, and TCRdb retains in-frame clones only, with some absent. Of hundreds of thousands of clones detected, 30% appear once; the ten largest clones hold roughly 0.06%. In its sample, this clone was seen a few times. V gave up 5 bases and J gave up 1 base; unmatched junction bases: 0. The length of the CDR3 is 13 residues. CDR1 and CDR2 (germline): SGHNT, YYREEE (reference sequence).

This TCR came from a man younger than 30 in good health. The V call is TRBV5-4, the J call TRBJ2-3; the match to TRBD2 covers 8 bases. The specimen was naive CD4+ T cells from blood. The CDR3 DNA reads TGTGCCAGCAGACTAGCGGGCACAGATACGCAGTATTTT. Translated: CASRLAGTDTQYF.